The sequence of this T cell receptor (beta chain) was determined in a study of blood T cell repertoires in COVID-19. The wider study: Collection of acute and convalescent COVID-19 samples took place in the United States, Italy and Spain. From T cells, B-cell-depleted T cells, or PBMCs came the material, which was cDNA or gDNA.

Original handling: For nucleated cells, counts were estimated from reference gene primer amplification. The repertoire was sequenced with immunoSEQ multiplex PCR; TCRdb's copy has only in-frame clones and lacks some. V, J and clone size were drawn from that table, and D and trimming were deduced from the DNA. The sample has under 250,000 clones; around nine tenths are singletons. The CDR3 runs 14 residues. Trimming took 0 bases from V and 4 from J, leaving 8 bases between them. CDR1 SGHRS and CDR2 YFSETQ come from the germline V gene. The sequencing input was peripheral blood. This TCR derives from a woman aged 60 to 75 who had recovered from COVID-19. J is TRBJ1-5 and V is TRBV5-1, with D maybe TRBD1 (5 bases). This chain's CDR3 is CASSLASGNQPQHF. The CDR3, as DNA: TGCGCCAGCAGCTTGGCCTCAGGGAATCAGCCCCAGCATTTT.